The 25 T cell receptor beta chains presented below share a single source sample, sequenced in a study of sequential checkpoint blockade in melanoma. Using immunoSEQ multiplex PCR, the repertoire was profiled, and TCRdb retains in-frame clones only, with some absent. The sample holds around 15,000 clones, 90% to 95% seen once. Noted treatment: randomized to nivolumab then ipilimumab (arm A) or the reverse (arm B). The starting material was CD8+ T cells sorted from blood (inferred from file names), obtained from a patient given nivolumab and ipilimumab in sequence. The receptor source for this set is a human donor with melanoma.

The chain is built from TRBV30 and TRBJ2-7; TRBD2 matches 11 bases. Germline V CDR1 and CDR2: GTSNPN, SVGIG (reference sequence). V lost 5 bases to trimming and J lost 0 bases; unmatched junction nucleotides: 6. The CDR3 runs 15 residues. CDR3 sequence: CAWEITSGSSYEQYF. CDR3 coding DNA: TGTGCCTGGGAAATAACTAGCGGGAGCTCCTACGAGCAGTACTTC.

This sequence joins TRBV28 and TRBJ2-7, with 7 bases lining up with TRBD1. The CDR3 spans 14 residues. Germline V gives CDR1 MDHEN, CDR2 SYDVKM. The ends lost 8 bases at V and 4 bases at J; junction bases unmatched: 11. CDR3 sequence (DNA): TGTGCCAGCTCCCCCCCGGGACAGTCATACGAGCAGTACTTC. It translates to CASSPPGQSYEQYF.

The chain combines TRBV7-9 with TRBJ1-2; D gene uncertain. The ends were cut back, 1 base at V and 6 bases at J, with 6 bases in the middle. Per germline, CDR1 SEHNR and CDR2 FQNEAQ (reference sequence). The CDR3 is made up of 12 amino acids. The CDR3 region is CASSLGADGYTF. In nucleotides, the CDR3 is TGTGCCAGCAGCTTAGGGGCAGATGGCTACACCTTC.

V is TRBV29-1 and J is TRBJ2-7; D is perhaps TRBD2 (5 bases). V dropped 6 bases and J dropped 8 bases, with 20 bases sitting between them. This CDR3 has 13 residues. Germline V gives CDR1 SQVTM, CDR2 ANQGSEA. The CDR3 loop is CSVSVGERGKQYF. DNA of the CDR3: TGCAGCGTGAGTGTGGGAGAACGAGGCAAGCAGTACTTC.

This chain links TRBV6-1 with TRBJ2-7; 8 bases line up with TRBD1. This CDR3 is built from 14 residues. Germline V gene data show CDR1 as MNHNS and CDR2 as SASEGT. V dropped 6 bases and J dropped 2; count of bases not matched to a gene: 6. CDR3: CASSYGQGAYEQYV. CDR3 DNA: TGTGCCAGCAGCTACGGACAGGGTGCCTACGAGCAGTACGTC.

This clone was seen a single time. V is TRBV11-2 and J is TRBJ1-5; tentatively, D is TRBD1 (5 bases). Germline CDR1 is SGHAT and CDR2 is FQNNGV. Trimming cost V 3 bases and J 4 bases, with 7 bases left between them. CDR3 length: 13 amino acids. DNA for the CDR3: TGTGCCAGCAGCTTTGGGGGGAATCAGCCCCAGCATTTT. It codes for CASSFGGNQPQHF.

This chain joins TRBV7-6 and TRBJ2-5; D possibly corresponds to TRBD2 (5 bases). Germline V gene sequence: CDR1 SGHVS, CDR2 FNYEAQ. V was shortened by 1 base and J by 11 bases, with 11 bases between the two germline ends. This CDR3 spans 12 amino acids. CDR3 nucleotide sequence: TGTGCCAGCAGCTTAGAAGGGTGGGAGCAGTACTTC. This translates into CASSLEGWEQYF.

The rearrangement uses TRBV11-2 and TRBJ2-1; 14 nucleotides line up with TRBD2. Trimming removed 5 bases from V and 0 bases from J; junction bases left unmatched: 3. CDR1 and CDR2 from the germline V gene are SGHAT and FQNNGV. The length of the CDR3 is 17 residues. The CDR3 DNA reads TGTGCCAGCAGCCCCGGGACTAGCGGGAGCTCCTACAATGAGCAGTTCTTC. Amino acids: CASSPGTSGSSYNEQFF. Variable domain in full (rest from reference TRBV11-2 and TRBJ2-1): EAGVAQSPRYKIIEKRQSVAFWCNPISGHATLYWYQQILGQGPKLLIQFQNNGVVDDSQLPKDRFSAERLKGVDSTLKIQPAKLEDSAVYLCASSPGTSGSSYNEQFFGPGTRLTVL.

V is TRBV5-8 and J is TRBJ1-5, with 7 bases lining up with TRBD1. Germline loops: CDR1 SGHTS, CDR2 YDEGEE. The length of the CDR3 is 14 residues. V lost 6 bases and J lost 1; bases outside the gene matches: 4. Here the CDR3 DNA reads TGTGCCAGCAAGGGGGCCGGCAGCAATCAGCCCCAGCATTTT. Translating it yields CASKGAGSNQPQHF.

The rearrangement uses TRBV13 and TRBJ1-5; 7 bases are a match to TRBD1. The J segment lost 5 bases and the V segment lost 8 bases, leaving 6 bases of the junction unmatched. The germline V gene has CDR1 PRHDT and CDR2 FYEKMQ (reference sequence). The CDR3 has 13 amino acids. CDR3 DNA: TGTGCCAGCGGATACAGGGGTGATCAGCCCCAGCATTTT. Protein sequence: CASGYRGDQPQHF. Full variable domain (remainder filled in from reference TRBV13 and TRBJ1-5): AAGVIQSPRHLIKEKRETATLKCYPIPRHDTVYWYQQGPGQDPQFLISFYEKMQSDKGSIPDRFSAQQFSDYHSELNMSSLELGDSALYFCASGYRGDQPQHFGDGTRLSIL.

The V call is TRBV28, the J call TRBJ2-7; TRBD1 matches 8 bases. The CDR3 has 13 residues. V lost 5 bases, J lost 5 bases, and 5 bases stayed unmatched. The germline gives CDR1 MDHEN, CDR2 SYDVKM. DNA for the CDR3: TGTGCCAGCAGTGGGCCAGGGGGCAACGAGCAGTACTTC. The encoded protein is CASSGPGGNEQYF. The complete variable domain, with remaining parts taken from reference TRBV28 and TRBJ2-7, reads DVKVTQSSRYLVKRTGEKVFLECVQDMDHENMFWYRQDPGLGLRLIYFSYDVKMKEKGDIPEGYSVSREKKERFSLILESASTNQTSMYLCASSGPGGNEQYFGPGTRLTVT.

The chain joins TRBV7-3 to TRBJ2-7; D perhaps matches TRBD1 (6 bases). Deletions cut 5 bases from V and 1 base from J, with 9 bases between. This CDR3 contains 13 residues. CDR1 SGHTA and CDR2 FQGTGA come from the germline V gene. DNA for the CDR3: TGTGCCAGCAGCGATGGACAGTCCTACGAGCAGTACTTC. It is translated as CASSDGQSYEQYF.

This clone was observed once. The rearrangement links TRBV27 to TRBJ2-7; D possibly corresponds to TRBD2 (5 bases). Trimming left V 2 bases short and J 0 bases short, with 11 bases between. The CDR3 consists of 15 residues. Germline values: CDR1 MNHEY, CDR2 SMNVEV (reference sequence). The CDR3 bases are TGTGCCAGCAGTTTACGCGGGCCGAGCTCCTACGAGCAGTACGTC. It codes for CASSLRGPSSYEQYV.

This CDR3 is CASSATGRILYEQYF. For the CDR3, the DNA is TGTGCCAGCAGTGCGACGGGTCGGATCCTCTACGAGCAGTACTTC. J is TRBJ2-7 and V is TRBV2; D unclear. CDR1 SNHLY and CDR2 FYNNEI come from the germline V gene. This CDR3 contains 15 residues. Trimming stripped 4 bases from V and 3 bases from J, with 16 bases between.

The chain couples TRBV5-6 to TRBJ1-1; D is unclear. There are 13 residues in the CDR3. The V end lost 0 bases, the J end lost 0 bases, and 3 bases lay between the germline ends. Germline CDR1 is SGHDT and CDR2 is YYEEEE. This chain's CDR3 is CASSLAVNTEAFF. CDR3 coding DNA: TGTGCCAGCAGCTTGGCGGTGAACACTGAAGCTTTCTTT.

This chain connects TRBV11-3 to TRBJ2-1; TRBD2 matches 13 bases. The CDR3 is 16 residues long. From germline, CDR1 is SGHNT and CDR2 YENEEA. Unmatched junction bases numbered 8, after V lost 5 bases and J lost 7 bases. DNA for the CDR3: TGTGCCAGCAGCCGAACCGGGACTAGCGGGAAGAATGAGCAGTTCTTC. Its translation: CASSRTGTSGKNEQFF.

The CDR3 region has the DNA TGTGCCAGCAGTTCCAGCGGGAGGGCCCTTGCCTACGAGCAGTACTTC. Its protein is CASSSSGRALAYEQYF. The J gene is TRBJ2-7, the V gene TRBV27, with 10 bases aligning to TRBD2. This CDR3 contains 16 residues. The germline CDR1 and CDR2 sequences are MNHEY and SMNVEV (reference sequence). The trim removed 4 bases at V and 2 bases at J, leaving 8 bases unmatched.

CDR3 amino acids: CASSVVDTGDSNYGYTF. In DNA, the CDR3 is TGTGCCAGCAGCGTAGTTGATACAGGGGATAGTAACTATGGCTACACCTTC. The chain is built from TRBV9 and TRBJ1-2, with 7 bases lining up with TRBD1. CDR1 SGDLS and CDR2 YYNGEE come from the germline V gene. V gave up 0 bases and J gave up 1 base; unmatched junction bases: 9. The CDR3 covers 17 residues.

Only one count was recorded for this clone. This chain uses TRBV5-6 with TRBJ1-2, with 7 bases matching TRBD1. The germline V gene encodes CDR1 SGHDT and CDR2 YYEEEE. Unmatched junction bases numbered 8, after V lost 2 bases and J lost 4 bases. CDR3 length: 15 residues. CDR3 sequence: CASSFGQGGFYGYTF. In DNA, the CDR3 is TGTGCCAGCAGCTTCGGGCAGGGGGGTTTCTATGGCTACACCTTC. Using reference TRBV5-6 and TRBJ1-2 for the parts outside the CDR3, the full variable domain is DAGVTQSPTHLIKTRGQQVTLRCSPKSGHDTVSWYQQALGQGPQFIFQYYEEEERQRGNFPDRFSGHQFPNYSSELNVNALLLGDSALYLCASSFGQGGFYGYTFGSGTRLTVV.

CDR3 loop: CASSYRQGVGEQYV. The CDR3 DNA is TGTGCCAGCAGTTATCGGCAGGGGGTCGGCGAGCAGTACGTC. This chain uses TRBV6-5 with TRBJ2-7; TRBD1 aligns across 7 bases. The J segment lost 6 bases and the V segment lost 3 bases, leaving 8 bases of the junction unmatched. Germline CDR1 is MNHEY and CDR2 is SVGAGI. This CDR3 contains 14 residues.

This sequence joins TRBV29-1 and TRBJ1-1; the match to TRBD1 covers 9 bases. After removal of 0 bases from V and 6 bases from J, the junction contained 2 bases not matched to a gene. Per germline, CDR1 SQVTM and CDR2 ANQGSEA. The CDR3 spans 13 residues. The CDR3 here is CSVEEGTGPEAFF. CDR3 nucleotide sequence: TGCAGCGTTGAAGAGGGGACAGGGCCTGAAGCTTTCTTT.

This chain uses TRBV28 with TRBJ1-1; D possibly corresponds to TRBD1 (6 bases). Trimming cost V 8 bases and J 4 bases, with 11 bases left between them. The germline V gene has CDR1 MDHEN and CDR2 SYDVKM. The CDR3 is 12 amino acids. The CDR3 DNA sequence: TGTGCCAGCTTGACAGGATTCACTGAAGCTTTCTTT. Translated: CASLTGFTEAFF.

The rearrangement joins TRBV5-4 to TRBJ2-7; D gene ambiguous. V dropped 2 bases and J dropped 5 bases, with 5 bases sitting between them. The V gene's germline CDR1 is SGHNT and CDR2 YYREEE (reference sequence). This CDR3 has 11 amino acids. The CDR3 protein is CASSFANEQYF. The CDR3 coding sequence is TGTGCCAGCAGCTTTGCGAACGAGCAGTACTTC. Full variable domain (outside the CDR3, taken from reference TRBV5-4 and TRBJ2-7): ETGVTQSPTHLIKTRGQQVTLRCSSQSGHNTVSWYQQALGQGPQFIFQYYREEENGRGNFPPRFSGLQFPNYSSELNVNALELDDSALYLCASSFANEQYFGPGTRLTVT.

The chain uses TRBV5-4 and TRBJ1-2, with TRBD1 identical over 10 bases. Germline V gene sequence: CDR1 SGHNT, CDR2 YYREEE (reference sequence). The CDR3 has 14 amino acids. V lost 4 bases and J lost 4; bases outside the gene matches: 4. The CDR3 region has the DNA TGTGCCAGCAGCGAGGGACAGGGGAGCTATGGCTACACCTTC. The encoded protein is CASSEGQGSYGYTF.

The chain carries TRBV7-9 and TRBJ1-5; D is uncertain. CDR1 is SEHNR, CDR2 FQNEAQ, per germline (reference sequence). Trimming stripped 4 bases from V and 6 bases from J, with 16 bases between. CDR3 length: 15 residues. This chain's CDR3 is CASSSEGGEGQPQHF. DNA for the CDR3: TGTGCCAGCAGCTCCGAGGGTGGGGAAGGTCAGCCCCAGCATTTT. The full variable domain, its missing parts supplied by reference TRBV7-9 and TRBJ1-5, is DTGVSQNPRHKITKRGQNVTFRCDPISEHNRLYWYRQTLGQGPEFLTYFQNEAQLEKSRLLSDRFSAERPKGSFSTLEIQRTEQGDSAMYLCASSSEGGEGQPQHFGDGTRLSIL.